This is a list of T cell receptor beta chains from one sample in a study of vaccination effects on CD4 cells after COVID-19. No antigens are known for them. Repertoires were generated with immunoSEQ multiplex PCR, while TCRdb's copy carries only in-frame clones and drops some. The repertoire holds tens of thousands of clones, with more than 65% as singletons. This sample comprised CD4+ T cells from PBMCs cultured without peptide, obtained before COVID-19 vaccination. Source of these receptors: a human donor who received a COVID-19 vaccine. Both conserved end residues are part of each CDR3. A D gene is named only where the DNA matches it firmly. Rows give clone size only sometimes, using once, few, many, or a class for an expanded clone.

>TRBJ1-1|TRBV4-1|-|-
CASSQTTITYTGQRNTEAFF
TGCGCCAGCAGCCAAACGACAATCACCTACACCGGACAGAGGAACACTGAAGCTTTCTTT
>TRBJ2-3|TRBV3-1/TRBV3-2|TRBD1|-
CASSQEGQGVRILKSDTQYF
TGTGCCAGCAGCCAAGAGGGACAGGGGGTTAGGATTCTCAAATCAGATACGCAGTATTTT
>TRBJ2-5|TRBV6-1|TRBD2|-
CASSELAGGQETQYF
TGTGCCAGCAGTGAACTAGCGGGGGGGCAAGAGACCCAGTACTTC
>TRBJ2-3|TRBV24-1|-|-
CATSDLNTIGTDTQYF
TGTGCCACCAGTGATTTGAACACCATCGGCACAGATACGCAGTATTTT
>TRBJ2-1|TRBV6-1|TRBD2|-
CASSESGTYNEQFF
TGTGCCAGCAGTGAGAGCGGGACCTACAATGAGCAGTTCTTC
>TRBJ1-4|TRBV11-2|TRBD1|-
CASSFQGGEKLFF
TGTGCCAGCAGCTTTCAGGGGGGTGAAAAACTGTTTTTT
>TRBJ2-7|TRBV7-2|TRBD1|-
CASSLAAAGQGAYEQYF
TGTGCCAGCAGCTTAGCTGCCGCGGGTCAGGGGGCGTACGAGCAGTACTTC
>TRBJ2-7|TRBV3-1/TRBV3-2|-|-
CASSPIGCSSYEQYF
TGTGCCAGCAGCCCTATCGGGTGCAGCTCCTACGAGCAGTACTTC
>TRBJ1-5|TRBV18|-|few
CASSPGSGANQPQHF
TGTGCCAGCTCACCAGGTTCAGGGGCCAATCAGCCCCAGCATTTT
>TRBJ2-5|TRBV9|-|-
CASSPRQGGKETQYF
TGTGCCAGCAGCCCGAGACAGGGAGGGAAGGAGACCCAGTACTTC
>TRBJ1-1|TRBV4-2|-|-
CASSPSARNTEAFF
TGTGCCAGCAGCCCCAGCGCAAGGAACACTGAAGCTTTCTTT
>TRBJ1-1|TRBV7-9|-|-
CASSLRRGTEAFF
TGTGCCAGCAGCCTCAGGAGGGGCACTGAAGCTTTCTTT
>TRBJ1-2|TRBV19|TRBD1|-
CASSTRDPGQGADYGYTF
TGTGCCAGTAGTACCCGCGACCCGGGACAGGGGGCTGACTATGGCTACACCTTC
>TRBJ2-4|TRBV29-1|-|-
CSVEYAGPKNIQYF
TGCAGCGTTGAATACGCTGGGCCCAAAAACATTCAGTACTTC
>TRBJ1-2|TRBV6-6|TRBD1|once
CASRTGQGDNYGYTF
TGTGCCAGCAGAACAGGACAGGGGGATAACTATGGCTACACCTTC
>TRBJ1-1|TRBV2|-|-
CASSEGGRAFF
TGTGCCAGCAGTGAGGGGGGACGAGCTTTCTTT
>TRBJ2-3|TRBV6-5|-|-
CASTWEGAHTQYF
TGTGCCAGCACCTGGGAGGGGGCCCATACGCAGTATTTT
>TRBJ1-1|TRBV7-3|-|-
CASSLGMNTEAFF
TGTGCCAGCAGCTTAGGGATGAACACTGAAGCTTTCTTT
>TRBJ2-5|TRBV4-2|TRBD2|-
CASSQEGASGGETQYF
TGTGCCAGCAGCCAAGAGGGTGCTAGCGGGGGCGAGACCCAGTACTTC
>TRBJ2-6|TRBV5-1|-|once
CASSLVPAYSGANVLTF
TGCGCCAGCAGCTTGGTTCCAGCATACTCTGGGGCCAACGTCCTGACTTTC
>TRBJ1-2|TRBV7-9|-|few
CASSMDRLYGYTF
TGTGCCAGCAGCATGGACAGACTTTATGGCTACACCTTC
>TRBJ1-1|TRBV3-1/TRBV3-2|-|-
CASSPWANTGGPNTEAFF
TGTGCCAGCAGCCCCTGGGCCAATACGGGGGGGCCTAACACTGAAGCTTTCTTT
>TRBJ2-7|TRBV5-4|-|once
CASTFGGGGSYEQYF
TGTGCCAGCACCTTTGGGGGAGGGGGCTCCTACGAGCAGTACTTC
>TRBJ1-1|TRBV7-2|-|-
CASSFQENTEAFF
TGTGCCAGCAGCTTCCAGGAGAACACTGAAGCTTTCTTT
>TRBJ1-5|TRBV19|-|medium-sized
CASSPPGASNQPQHF
TGTGCCAGTAGTCCCCCGGGGGCAAGCAATCAGCCCCAGCATTTT
>TRBJ2-5|TRBV7-3|-|-
CASSTREGAQTQYF
TGTGCCAGCAGCACCCGGGAGGGGGCCCAGACCCAGTACTTC
>TRBJ1-1|TRBV4-2|-|-
CASSHGQPPEAFF
TGTGCCAGCAGCCATGGACAGCCCCCTGAAGCTTTCTTT
>TRBJ1-2|TRBV5-5|-|once
CASSLVGGAGYGYTF
TGTGCCAGCAGCTTGGTGGGGGGCGCCGGCTATGGCTACACCTTC
>TRBJ2-5|TRBV11-3|-|-
CASSLGGRETQYF
TGTGCCAGCAGCTTAGGGGGGAGAGAGACCCAGTACTTC
>TRBJ1-1|TRBV5-1|-|-
CASSVTENTEAFF
TGCGCCAGCAGCGTGACAGAGAACACTGAAGCTTTCTTT
>TRBJ2-1|TRBV7-3|-|-
CASSLRALNDEQFF
TGTGCCAGCAGCTTAAGAGCCCTAAATGATGAGCAGTTCTTC
>TRBJ2-2|TRBV7-3|-|-
CASSLTVNTGELFF
TGTGCCAGCAGCTTGACAGTGAACACCGGGGAGCTGTTTTTT
>TRBJ1-1|TRBV19|-|-
CASSIVGQGAAFF
TGTGCCAGTAGTATAGTGGGTCAGGGCGCAGCTTTCTTT
>TRBJ2-1|TRBV4-2|TRBD2|-
CASSQGTSGYYNEQFF
TGTGCCAGCAGCCAAGGGACTAGCGGATACTACAATGAGCAGTTCTTC
>TRBJ2-5|TRBV9|-|-
CASSVDVGPQETQYF
TGTGCCAGCAGCGTAGATGTGGGACCTCAAGAGACCCAGTACTTC
>TRBJ1-2|TRBV27|-|-
CASSLPGGRGYTF
TGTGCCAGCAGCCTCCCCGGTGGGAGGGGCTACACCTTC
>TRBJ1-6|TRBV2|-|-
CASSEPGRQNSPLHF
TGTGCCAGCAGTGAACCGGGGCGGCAGAATTCACCCCTCCACTTT
>TRBJ1-2|TRBV27|-|-
CASTPAGTTSYTF
TGTGCCAGCACCCCTGCGGGGACCACAAGCTACACCTTC
>TRBJ2-7|TRBV18|-|-
CASSAGSNLEQYF
TGTGCCAGCTCTGCAGGGAGCAATTTGGAGCAGTACTTC
>TRBJ2-3|TRBV3-1/TRBV3-2|-|-
CASNQTSTDTQYF
TGTGCCAGCAATCAGACTAGCACAGATACGCAGTATTTT
>TRBJ1-1|TRBV6-1|TRBD1|-
CASSEARDSEAFF
TGTGCCAGCAGTGAAGCAAGGGACAGTGAAGCTTTCTTT
>TRBJ2-5|TRBV25-1|TRBD1|-
CASSESRGITETQYF
TGTGCCAGCAGTGAATCCAGGGGGATTACGGAGACCCAGTACTTC
>TRBJ2-5|TRBV27|-|-
CASSLSQLARETQYF
TGTGCCAGCAGTTTATCCCAACTAGCACGAGAGACCCAGTACTTC
>TRBJ2-7|TRBV10-3|TRBD2|-
CAISPGTSGRVPSEQYF
TGTGCCATCAGTCCCGGGACTAGCGGGAGAGTCCCCTCCGAGCAGTACTTC
>TRBJ1-3|TRBV11-2|-|-
CASSPLSNTAYSGNTIYF
TGTGCCAGCAGCCCCCTATCGAACACAGCCTACTCTGGAAACACCATATATTTT
>TRBJ2-3|TRBV7-2|-|-
CASSLVGLTDTQYF
TGTGCCAGCAGCTTAGTAGGCCTCACAGATACGCAGTATTTT
>TRBJ2-7|TRBV21-1|-|-
CASSKEVPCEQYF
TGTGCCAGCAGCAAAGAGGTCCCCTGCGAGCAGTACTTC
>TRBJ2-5|TRBV14|TRBD2|-
CASSQVAGGWSETQYF
TGTGCCAGCAGCCAAGTAGCGGGGGGATGGTCGGAGACCCAGTACTTC
>TRBJ1-5|TRBV10-3|-|-
CAISGEDNQPQHF
TGTGCCATCAGTGGAGAGGACAATCAGCCCCAGCATTTT
>TRBJ1-5|TRBV7-8|-|-
CASSLARAQPQHF
TGTGCCAGCAGCTTAGCCCGCGCACAGCCCCAGCATTTT
>TRBJ1-6|TRBV30|-|-
CAWRAAGSYNSPLHF
TGTGCCTGGAGAGCGGCGGGCTCCTATAATTCACCCCTCCACTTT
>TRBJ1-2|TRBV5-1|-|-
CASSFSDYGYTF
TGCGCCAGCAGCTTCTCGGACTATGGCTACACCTTC
>TRBJ1-5|TRBV4-2|-|-
CASSGTATSNQPQHF
TGTGCCAGCAGCGGGACCGCCACTAGCAATCAGCCCCAGCATTTT
>TRBJ1-1|TRBV7-9|-|once
CASNSEDRKNTEAFF
TGTGCCAGCAACTCCGAGGACAGAAAGAACACTGAAGCTTTCTTT